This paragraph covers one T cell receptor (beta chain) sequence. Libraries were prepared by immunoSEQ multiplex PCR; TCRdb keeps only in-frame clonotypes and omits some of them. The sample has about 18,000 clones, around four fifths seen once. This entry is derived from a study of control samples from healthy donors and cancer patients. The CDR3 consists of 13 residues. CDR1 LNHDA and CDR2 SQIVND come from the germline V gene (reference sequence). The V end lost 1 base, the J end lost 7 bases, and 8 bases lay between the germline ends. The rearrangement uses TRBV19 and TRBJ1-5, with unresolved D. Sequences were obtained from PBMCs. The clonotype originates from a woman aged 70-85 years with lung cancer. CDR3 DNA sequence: TGTGCCAGTAGTATAGGGGGTCCCCAGCCCCAGCATTTT. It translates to CASSIGGPQPQHF.